This T cell receptor beta chain was captured in a study of cytotoxic CD8 clonotypes in ibrutinib-treated CLL. Targeted sequencing depth ranged from 1 in 200,000 to 1 in 1 million T cells. Produced via immunoSEQ multiplex PCR; TCRdb's table is partial and in-frame only. The data hold approximately 47,000 clones, with about 57% observed a single time. Overall study findings and caveats: Public clonotypes (which were uncommon) either contracted or remained stable on treatment. Clonality measured at baseline exceeded age-matched healthy donors, tracking circulating CD8+ T-cell counts.

This clone was observed a few times. The antigen remains undetermined. Material: PBMCs, obtained after 24 months of ibrutinib treatment. The receptor's source is a human donor with chronic lymphocytic leukemia.

The CDR3 nucleotides are TGTGCCAGCAGTCAAGGCGGCGGCTACTATGGCTACACCTTC. Residues: CASSQGGGYYGYTF. J is TRBJ1-2 and V is TRBV27; D gene uncertain. Germline CDR1 MNHEY, CDR2 SMNVEV (reference sequence). The CDR3 extends over 14 amino acids. Trimming removed 5 bases from V and 3 bases from J, with 13 bases in between.